This T cell receptor (beta chain) was captured in a study of blood T cells in healthy people across ages. Study findings and constraints: In the absence of known donor CMV status, changes in expanded clonotypes were possibly confounded. Using unsorted PBMCs precluded a conclusive naive versus antigen-experienced comparison.

The germline V and J ends were trimmed by 2 bases and 2 bases, with 9 bases remaining between them. This CDR3 region has 14 residues. Combining a sample-barcoded 5' primer with a J-beta primer mix, a second PCR ran for about 7 to 11 cycles. TCRdb itself ran the 5' RACE reads through MiXCR, one entry per CDR3 protein. The data contain hundreds of thousands of distinct CDR3 sequences, roughly a quarter of them seen just once; the ten biggest clones take up under 4.5%. Comments on this clonotype: The target antigen is unknown.

The same data also went into a second study, on T cells of mothers and their children. From that second work: Thymic selection shapes TCR recombination output in related pairs, and it does so similarly in unrelated pairs.

The V and J genes are TRBV23-1 and TRBJ2-5; a possible D gene is TRBD1 (6 bases). TRBV23-1 is designated an ORF whose function remains uncertain. The source material was blood. This TCR was recovered from a boy aged 2-15 years in good health. The CDR3 reads CASSQTGKQETQYF. The CDR3 DNA is TGCGCCAGCAGTCAAACAGGGAAACAAGAGACCCAGTACTTC.